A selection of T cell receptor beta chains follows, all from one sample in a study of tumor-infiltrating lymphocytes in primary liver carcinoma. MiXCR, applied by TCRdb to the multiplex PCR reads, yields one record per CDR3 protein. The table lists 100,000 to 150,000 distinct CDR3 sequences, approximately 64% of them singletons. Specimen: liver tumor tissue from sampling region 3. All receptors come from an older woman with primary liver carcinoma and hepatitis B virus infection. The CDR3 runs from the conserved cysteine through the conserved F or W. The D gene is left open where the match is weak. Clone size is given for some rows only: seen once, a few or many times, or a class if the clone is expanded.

CDR3nt: TGCAGCGTTGAACTGGCAGGATTCGGCTATGAGCAGTTCTTC; CDR3aa: CSVELAGFGYEQFF; j_gene: TRBJ2-1; abundance: NA; v_gene: TRBV29-1; d_gene: NA
CDR3nt: TGTGCCAGCGGCTTACAGGTTAATACTGAAGCTTTCTTT; CDR3aa: CASGLQVNTEAFF; j_gene: TRBJ1-1; abundance: once; v_gene: TRBV11-2; d_gene: NA
CDR3nt: TGTGCCGGCAGCTCCTTAGGACCAGGAACTAGCGGGAGGGTCTCTTATGGCCCCTACGAGCAGTACTTC; CDR3aa: CAGSSLGPGTSGRVSYGPYEQYF; j_gene: TRBJ2-7; abundance: NA; v_gene: TRBV11-2; d_gene: TRBD2
CDR3nt: TGTGCCAGCAGACCAACCATCGGGACAGGAGCTTTCTTT; CDR3aa: CASRPTIGTGAFF; j_gene: TRBJ1-1; abundance: few; v_gene: TRBV11-2; d_gene: TRBD1
CDR3nt: TGTGCCAGCAGTTACTCGGCTAGCGATCCGGATACGCAGTATTTT; CDR3aa: CASSYSASDPDTQYF; j_gene: TRBJ2-3; abundance: many; v_gene: TRBV6-5; d_gene: NA
CDR3nt: TGTGCCAGCAGCTTATTGGGCGGGAGGGCCGAGGACATTCAGTATTTC; CDR3aa: CASSLLGGRAEDIQYF; j_gene: TRBJ2-4; abundance: NA; v_gene: TRBV7-8; d_gene: TRBD2
CDR3nt: TGCGCCAGCAGAACCGTGAGTAGTCCTGAAGCTTTCTTT; CDR3aa: CASRTVSSPEAFF; j_gene: TRBJ1-1; abundance: few; v_gene: TRBV5-1; d_gene: NA
CDR3nt: TGTGCCAGCAGTTTGGGACTAGCGGAAGCCTACAATGAGCAGTTCTTC; CDR3aa: CASSLGLAEAYNEQFF; j_gene: TRBJ2-1; abundance: NA; v_gene: TRBV7-9; d_gene: TRBD2
CDR3nt: TGTGCGAGCAGGTTAGGCGTCTCGAACAATGAGCAGTTCTTC; CDR3aa: CASRLGVSNNEQFF; j_gene: TRBJ2-1; abundance: NA; v_gene: TRBV11-3; d_gene: NA
CDR3nt: TGTGTCAGCAGTTACGGAGTGGGAGGGGTGTCGTCCCAGTACTTC; CDR3aa: CVSSYGVGGVSSQYF; j_gene: TRBJ2-5; abundance: NA; v_gene: TRBV6-6; d_gene: TRBD2
CDR3nt: TGTGCCGGCAGCTCCACAAGACGGGAAAACTATGGCTACACCTTC; CDR3aa: CAGSSTRRENYGYTF; j_gene: TRBJ1-2; abundance: NA; v_gene: TRBV7-9; d_gene: NA
CDR3nt: TGTGCCAGCAGCTTGGATCAGATCTATGGCTACACCTTC; CDR3aa: CASSLDQIYGYTF; j_gene: TRBJ1-2; abundance: many; v_gene: TRBV5-4; d_gene: NA
CDR3nt: TGCAGCGTTGCCGCGCGAGGGCAGGGGGAAGAGACCCAGTACTTC; CDR3aa: CSVAARGQGEETQYF; j_gene: TRBJ2-5; abundance: many; v_gene: TRBV29-1; d_gene: TRBD1
CDR3nt: TGTGCCATCAGCTTATCAGGACAGCCCTCCTACGAGCAGTACTTC; CDR3aa: CAISLSGQPSYEQYF; j_gene: TRBJ2-7; abundance: NA; v_gene: TRBV11-2; d_gene: NA
CDR3nt: TGTACCAGCAGCCTAGCGGGGGCTACCTACAATGAGCAGTTCTTC; CDR3aa: CTSSLAGATYNEQFF; j_gene: TRBJ2-1; abundance: once; v_gene: TRBV7-9; d_gene: TRBD2
CDR3nt: TGTGTCAGCCGCTTAGATCAAGGAGATACGCAGTATTTT; CDR3aa: CVSRLDQGDTQYF; j_gene: TRBJ2-3; abundance: NA; v_gene: TRBV11-2; d_gene: NA
CDR3nt: TGCGCCAGCAGTGCGGGGAGCGGTCCCTACGAGCAGTACTTC; CDR3aa: CASSAGSGPYEQYF; j_gene: TRBJ2-7; abundance: NA; v_gene: TRBV10-1; d_gene: NA
CDR3nt: TGTGCCAGCAGCCCGCTCGTCTCGTCCCTTTACTCGACAGACAGACTCTACGAGCAGTACTTC; CDR3aa: CASSPLVSSLYSTDRLYEQYF; j_gene: TRBJ2-7; abundance: NA; v_gene: TRBV7-8; d_gene: NA
CDR3nt: TGTGCCACCAGCTCAGCCGGGGGGAACTATGGCTACACCTTC; CDR3aa: CATSSAGGNYGYTF; j_gene: TRBJ1-2; abundance: NA; v_gene: TRBV7-9; d_gene: NA
CDR3nt: TGCGCCAGCAGCACCGGGTGGGTCCAAGGGGCAGATACGCAGTATTTT; CDR3aa: CASSTGWVQGADTQYF; j_gene: TRBJ2-3; abundance: NA; v_gene: TRBV5-1; d_gene: NA
CDR3nt: TGTGCCAGCAGATTAGATCCAGGGAGGAGTTCACCTCTCCACTTT; CDR3aa: CASRLDPGRSSPLHF; j_gene: TRBJ1-6; abundance: NA; v_gene: TRBV11-2; d_gene: NA
CDR3nt: TGTGCCAGCAGCTCAGGCAGGCTAGCGGGAAACACCGGGGGCCTGTTTTTT; CDR3aa: CASSSGRLAGNTGGLFF; j_gene: TRBJ2-2; abundance: NA; v_gene: TRBV11-3; d_gene: TRBD2
CDR3nt: TGTGCCAGCAGTTCCAAGGTTTCTGGGGCCAACGTCCTGACTTTC; CDR3aa: CASSSKVSGANVLTF; j_gene: TRBJ2-6; abundance: many; v_gene: TRBV6-5; d_gene: NA
CDR3nt: TGTGCCAGCAGCGGGACACCAGGGTCTGGGGCCAACGTCCTGACTTTC; CDR3aa: CASSGTPGSGANVLTF; j_gene: TRBJ2-6; abundance: NA; v_gene: TRBV6-4; d_gene: NA
CDR3nt: TGTGCCAGCAGCATCAACAGCGGAAACGCCATATATTTT; CDR3aa: CASSINSGNAIYF; j_gene: TRBJ1-3; abundance: NA; v_gene: TRBV14; d_gene: NA
CDR3nt: TGTGCTAGCAGGGACAGGGTGGTGCCCCAGCAATTT; CDR3aa: CASRDRVVPQQF; j_gene: TRBJ1-5; abundance: NA; v_gene: TRBV6-1; d_gene: TRBD1
CDR3nt: TGTGCCAGCAGCCCAGGGGGACTCTGGGCAAACACTGAAGCTTTCTTT; CDR3aa: CASSPGGLWANTEAFF; j_gene: TRBJ1-1; abundance: many; v_gene: TRBV11-2; d_gene: TRBD1
CDR3nt: TGCGCCAGCAGCCAAGATTCGCCCTCTGTTTACGAGCAATACTTC; CDR3aa: CASSQDSPSVYEQYF; j_gene: TRBJ2-7; abundance: NA; v_gene: TRBV4-1; d_gene: NA
CDR3nt: TGTGCTAGCAGCTTAGAGTTGGGGGCCCGAGCTGAAGCTTTCTTT; CDR3aa: CASSLELGARAEAFF; j_gene: TRBJ1-1; abundance: few; v_gene: TRBV11-2; d_gene: NA
CDR3nt: TGTGCCAGCAGCTCGCAGGGGAACAGCAATCAGCCCCAGCATTTT; CDR3aa: CASSSQGNSNQPQHF; j_gene: TRBJ1-5; abundance: many; v_gene: TRBV5-6; d_gene: NA
CDR3nt: TGTGCCAGCAGCTTAGTAGCCCCACCCGGGAGTTCCTACGAGCAGTACTTC; CDR3aa: CASSLVAPPGSSYEQYF; j_gene: TRBJ2-7; abundance: NA; v_gene: TRBV11-2; d_gene: NA
CDR3nt: TGTGCCAGCACCTCCCGAGGGGGGAAAGAGACCCAGTACTTC; CDR3aa: CASTSRGGKETQYF; j_gene: TRBJ2-5; abundance: NA; v_gene: TRBV28; d_gene: NA
CDR3nt: TGCAGCGTTCTTGGGGGCAATCGAGTCAATGAGCAGTTCTTC; CDR3aa: CSVLGGNRVNEQFF; j_gene: TRBJ2-1; abundance: NA; v_gene: TRBV29-1; d_gene: NA
CDR3nt: TGTGCCAACAGTACTCCGGGACTAGCTTCCTACAATGAGCAGTTCTTC; CDR3aa: CANSTPGLASYNEQFF; j_gene: TRBJ2-1; abundance: NA; v_gene: TRBV28; d_gene: TRBD2
CDR3nt: TGTGCCAGCAGCCAAGCTGGAGGGGCCAATCAGCCCCAGCATTTT; CDR3aa: CASSQAGGANQPQHF; j_gene: TRBJ1-5; abundance: many; v_gene: TRBV4-2; d_gene: NA
CDR3nt: TGCAGCGTTCATACCGGGGGCTATGGCTACACCTTC; CDR3aa: CSVHTGGYGYTF; j_gene: TRBJ1-2; abundance: many; v_gene: TRBV29-1; d_gene: NA
CDR3nt: TGTACCAGCAGCTTCTGGGACGGATACACCGGGGAGCTGTTTTTT; CDR3aa: CTSSFWDGYTGELFF; j_gene: TRBJ2-2; abundance: once; v_gene: TRBV7-3; d_gene: NA
CDR3nt: TGTGCCAGCAGCTTTGGGGACAGGAGCTATGGCTACACCTTC; CDR3aa: CASSFGDRSYGYTF; j_gene: TRBJ1-2; abundance: NA; v_gene: TRBV5-4; d_gene: TRBD1
CDR3nt: TGTGCCAGCAGTTTATACACACAAGGCTATGGCTACACCTTC; CDR3aa: CASSLYTQGYGYTF; j_gene: TRBJ1-2; abundance: NA; v_gene: TRBV28; d_gene: NA
CDR3nt: TGTGCCAGCAGCTTGGGGCTAGGGAGTCACACAGATACGCAGTATTTT; CDR3aa: CASSLGLGSHTDTQYF; j_gene: TRBJ2-3; abundance: NA; v_gene: TRBV5-4; d_gene: NA
CDR3nt: TGTGCCAGCAGTTATAACAGGGGGTCTGAAGCTTTCTTT; CDR3aa: CASSYNRGSEAFF; j_gene: TRBJ1-1; abundance: few; v_gene: TRBV28; d_gene: TRBD1
CDR3nt: TGTGCCAAGAGCTTAGATGGGACTAGCGGGAGGGCCGATCCCTTGTATACGCAGTATTTT; CDR3aa: CAKSLDGTSGRADPLYTQYF; j_gene: TRBJ2-3; abundance: NA; v_gene: TRBV11-2; d_gene: TRBD2
CDR3nt: TGTGCCATCACCGGGACAGGGGGCGCAGATACGCAGTATTTT; CDR3aa: CAITGTGGADTQYF; j_gene: TRBJ2-3; abundance: many; v_gene: TRBV10-3; d_gene: TRBD1
CDR3nt: TGTGCCAGTAGCTTCCGCTGGGACAGGGATACTGAAACTTTCTTT; CDR3aa: CASSFRWDRDTETFF; j_gene: TRBJ1-1; abundance: NA; v_gene: TRBV11-2; d_gene: TRBD1
CDR3nt: TGTGCCAGCAGTGGACGGGCCGCCTACTATGGCTACACCTTC; CDR3aa: CASSGRAAYYGYTF; j_gene: TRBJ1-2; abundance: many; v_gene: TRBV6-1; d_gene: NA
CDR3nt: TGTGCCAGCAGCTTATGGGCAGGGGGCGTTGCTGAAGCTTTCTTT; CDR3aa: CASSLWAGGVAEAFF; j_gene: TRBJ1-1; abundance: many; v_gene: TRBV5-6; d_gene: TRBD1
CDR3nt: TGTGCCAGCGCAGGTCAGGGTTTAGAGCAGTACTTC; CDR3aa: CASAGQGLEQYF; j_gene: TRBJ2-7; abundance: few; v_gene: TRBV2; d_gene: NA
CDR3nt: TGTGCCAGCGGCTCCGGACCTGTACCGTACTTC; CDR3aa: CASGSGPVPYF; j_gene: TRBJ2-7; abundance: NA; v_gene: TRBV11-1; d_gene: NA
CDR3nt: TGTGCCTGGAGCACAGGAGGCTCTCGAAACACCATATATTTT; CDR3aa: CAWSTGGSRNTIYF; j_gene: TRBJ1-3; abundance: once; v_gene: TRBV30; d_gene: NA
CDR3nt: TGTGCCTGGAGTGTAGCTTCCGTCTATAAGCAGTTCTTC; CDR3aa: CAWSVASVYKQFF; j_gene: TRBJ2-1; abundance: NA; v_gene: TRBV30; d_gene: NA
CDR3nt: TGTGCCAGCAGCCGACAGAGATACAAGCAGTACTTC; CDR3aa: CASSRQRYKQYF; j_gene: TRBJ2-7; abundance: once; v_gene: TRBV11-3; d_gene: NA
CDR3nt: TGTGCCAGCAGTTTAGAACTAGTTCACGAGACCCAGTACTTC; CDR3aa: CASSLELVHETQYF; j_gene: TRBJ2-5; abundance: many; v_gene: TRBV12-3/TRBV12-4; d_gene: NA
CDR3nt: TGTGCCAGCAGCGCCACAGGCTACGGGCAGTACTTC; CDR3aa: CASSATGYGQYF; j_gene: TRBJ2-7; abundance: NA; v_gene: TRBV11-3; d_gene: NA